This entry lists 14 T cell receptor beta chains sequenced from one sample in a study of blood T cell repertoires in COVID-19. Clones were sequenced by immunoSEQ multiplex PCR, and TCRdb holds only the in-frame ones, with some missing. The sample lists 30,000 to 40,000 clones, 75% to 85% occurring once. Sequencing was carried out using peripheral blood. These receptors were taken from a human donor in a cohort sampled during active COVID-19.

The V and J genes are TRBV3-1 (or the pseudogene TRBV3-2) and TRBJ2-3; 7 nucleotides line up with TRBD1. CDR3 length: 15 amino acids. With V trimmed by 6 bases and J by 0 bases, 6 bases remained unmatched. Germline V gene lookup returns CDR1 LGHDT and CDR2 YNNKEL (reference sequence). CDR3 protein: CASREQGISTDTQYF. DNA for the CDR3: TGTGCCAGCAGGGAACAGGGGATTAGCACAGATACGCAGTATTTT.

The V call is TRBV28, the J call TRBJ1-2, with TRBD1 identical over 8 bases. This CDR3 region has 15 residues. Germline loops: CDR1 MDHEN, CDR2 SYDVKM. V gave up 1 base and J gave up 8 bases; unmatched junction bases: 9. Here the CDR3 reads CASSLFVQGARGYTF. The DNA of the CDR3 is TGTGCCAGCAGTTTATTCGTTCAGGGGGCGCGCGGCTACACCTTC.

The J gene is TRBJ2-5, the V gene TRBV27; D call uncertain. V lost 4 bases and J lost 2, with 11 bases in between. Germline V gene sequence: CDR1 MNHEY, CDR2 SMNVEV (reference sequence). This CDR3 spans 14 amino acids. The CDR3 sequence: CASSYSGPQETQYF. The CDR3 DNA follows: TGTGCCAGCAGTTACTCTGGTCCGCAAGAGACCCAGTACTTC.

This chain joins TRBV7-9 and TRBJ2-1; TRBD1 matches 10 bases. Germline V gives CDR1 SEHNR, CDR2 FQNEAQ (reference sequence). This CDR3 is built from 16 residues. Trimming at V came to 4 bases and at J to 8 bases, leaving 11 bases not matched to a gene. This CDR3 reads CASSSLRDRGKHEQFF. For the CDR3, the DNA is TGTGCCAGCAGCTCACTACGGGACAGGGGAAAGCATGAGCAGTTCTTC.

The chain carries TRBV7-6 and TRBJ1-4; no definite D call. This CDR3 contains 14 residues. Germline V CDR1 and CDR2: SGHVS, FNYEAQ. The V end lost 1 base, the J end lost 4 bases, and 7 bases lay between the germline ends. CDR3 loop: CASSLGSRNEKLFF. CDR3 in DNA: TGTGCCAGCAGCTTAGGCAGTCGTAATGAAAAACTGTTTTTT.

The gene calls are TRBV4-2 and TRBJ2-3; 8 positions match TRBD2. CDR3 length: 16 residues. After removal of 10 bases from V and 0 bases from J, the junction contained 12 bases not matched to a gene. CDR1 is LGHNA and CDR2 is YNFKEQ in the germline V gene. The CDR3 sequence is CATNLNSGASTDTQYF. CDR3 DNA: TGTGCCACAAACCTGAATAGCGGGGCTAGCACAGATACGCAGTATTTT.

The chain carries TRBV18 and TRBJ1-1, with a possible D match to TRBD1 (5 bases). V lost 6 bases, J lost 7 bases, and 15 bases lay in between. The germline V gene encodes CDR1 KGHSH and CDR2 LQKENI. The CDR3 length is 13 residues. CDR3 loop: CASSPDRQLEAFF. CDR3 nucleotides: TGTGCCAGCTCTCCCGATAGACAGCTTGAAGCTTTCTTT.

The rearrangement links TRBV7-8 to TRBJ2-5; 15 bases map to TRBD2. The CDR3 sequence is 17 residues long. The junction had 4 bases not matched to a gene; V was cut back by 1 base and J by 4 bases. Per germline, CDR1 SGHVS and CDR2 FQNEAQ. CDR3 nucleotides: TGTGCCAGCAGCTTAGGGACTAGCGGGGGGGCCGTAGAGACCCAGTACTTC. Residues: CASSLGTSGGAVETQYF.

The chain employs TRBV3-1 (or the pseudogene TRBV3-2) and TRBJ2-1; 11 bases fit TRBD2. CDR1 LGHDT and CDR2 YNNKEL come from the germline V gene (reference sequence). The CDR3 runs to 18 residues. Losses at the gene ends were 0 bases for V and 4 bases for J; bases not matched to a gene: 8. CDR3 coding DNA: TGTGCCAGCAGCCAAGAGGGACTAGCGGCTTCCTTTTACAATGAGCAGTTCTTC. This gives the protein CASSQEGLAASFYNEQFF.

This clone has a handful of counts. The chain is built from TRBV9 and TRBJ1-4; no definite D call. Germline CDR1 is SGDLS and CDR2 is YYNGEE. The CDR3 has 16 residues. V was pared by 0 bases and J by 5 bases, with 14 bases between. CDR3 protein: CASSVGFLGTNEKLFF. The CDR3 bases are TGTGCCAGCAGCGTAGGATTTCTTGGTACAAATGAAAAACTGTTTTTT.

This chain links TRBV6-5 with TRBJ2-7; 7 bases agree with TRBD1. V was clipped by 5 bases and J by 3 bases; unmatched bases: 4. This CDR3 is built from 13 residues. Germline loops: CDR1 MNHEY, CDR2 SVGAGI. The CDR3 bases are TGTGCCAGCAGTAGACAGGGATTCTACGAGCAGTACTTC. This codes for CASSRQGFYEQYF.

The chain is built from TRBV18 and TRBJ1-1, with D possibly being TRBD1 (6 bases). Germline V gene sequence: CDR1 KGHSH, CDR2 LQKENI. This CDR3 contains 14 residues. V lost 0 bases, J lost 4 bases, and 9 bases lay in between. CDR3 loop: CASSPPTGTTEAFF. The CDR3 DNA follows: TGTGCCAGCTCACCACCCACAGGGACCACTGAAGCTTTCTTT.

The chain carries TRBV3-1 (or the pseudogene TRBV3-2) and TRBJ2-3; 10 nucleotides agree with TRBD1. Germline V gives CDR1 LGHDT, CDR2 YNNKEL (reference sequence). After removal of 3 bases from V and 3 bases from J, the junction contained 3 bases not matched to a gene. The CDR3 consists of 15 residues. In DNA form, the CDR3 reads TGTGCCAGCAGCCATAGGGGACAGGGGACAGATACGCAGTATTTT. Translation: CASSHRGQGTDTQYF.

This clone came up a few times. The chain is built from TRBV6-1 and TRBJ1-2, with D perhaps TRBD1 (5 bases). Germline lookup yields CDR1 MNHNS and CDR2 SASEGT. The CDR3 is made up of 17 amino acids. V lost 2 bases and J lost 0, with 16 bases in between. The CDR3 reads CASSETSGGEANYGYTF. In nucleotides, the CDR3 is TGTGCCAGCAGTGAAACCTCGGGGGGAGAAGCTAACTATGGCTACACCTTC.